This TCR beta chain was captured by sequencing in a study of immune heterogeneity within non-small cell lung tumors. Notes on the study in general: Between individual patients, the high-frequency T-cell receptor beta clonotypes largely differed.

Bulk tumor gDNA, roughly 600 ng per sample, served as the TCR template. Multiple widely separated biopsies were taken from each primary tumor at surgery. The patients were newly diagnosed with non-small cell lung cancer, had not been treated, and had curative surgery. Points on this clonotype: Its antigen is still unknown. A much larger clonotype is one base distant, so this may be a read error.

Multiplex PCR with 32 V and 13 J primers amplified TCR beta CDR3. MiXCR, run by TCRdb on the multiplex PCR reads, gives a single entry per CDR3 protein. This table has about 15,000 distinct CDR3 sequences, around 30% appearing once. The length of the CDR3 is 10 residues. The germline CDR1 and CDR2 sequences are DFQATT and SNEGSKA (reference sequence). The receptor comes from a woman aged 50 to 65 with non-small cell lung cancer. The chain is built from TRBV20-1 and TRBJ2-5; possibly TRBD1 or TRBD2 for D (5 bases each). The DNA end favors TRBJ2-1, so the J call may be wrong. The sample consisted of lung tumor tissue. The CDR3: CSLRGYEQFF. For the CDR3, the DNA is TGCAGTCTTCGGGGCTATGAGCAGTTCTTC.